This TCR beta chain is from a study of blood T cells in healthy people across ages. The CDR3 has 18 amino acids. Germline assignment: CDR1 SGDLS and CDR2 YYNGEE. V dropped 0 bases and J dropped 4; count of bases not matched to a gene: 9. The second PCR ran about 7 to 12 cycles with a sample-barcoded 5' primer and J-beta primers. TCRdb called the 5' RACE reads again in MiXCR, with one record for every CDR3 protein. The profile shows approximately 940,000 distinct CDR3 sequences, roughly 50% of them singletons. The source is a man aged 25 to 40 in good health. Material for sequencing was blood. The V call is TRBV9, the J call TRBJ2-1; TRBD2 aligns across 11 bases. CDR3 sequence reads: CASSVATGGTSGYNEQFF. CDR3 nucleotide sequence: TGTGCCAGCAGCGTAGCTACGGGGGGGACTAGCGGATACAATGAGCAGTTCTTC.